Included here is one T cell receptor (beta chain) sequence, with context. The target antigen is unknown. These data are taken from a study of PD-1 blockade in classical Hodgkin lymphoma. Study results and limitations: Significantly greater TCR diversity emerged by C4D1 in CD4+ cells but not CD8+ cells.

Time point meaning: cycle 4 day 1 (C4D1), after less than 7 weeks of nivolumab. In every patient, relapse followed autologous stem cell transplantation, while exposure to brentuximab vedotin differed. Classification of best responses gave complete response, partial response or progressive disease. The table came from immunoSEQ multiplex PCR; TCRdb's copy has only in-frame clones and leaves some out. The repertoire holds 50,000 or so clones, with nearly 90% as singletons. The CDR3 spans 15 residues. Trimming left V 6 bases short and J 7 bases short, with 19 bases between. CDR1 is LNHDA and CDR2 is SQIVND in the germline V gene (reference sequence).

V is TRBV19 and J is TRBJ2-1; D is possibly TRBD1 or TRBD2 (7 bases each). The origin of this receptor is a human donor with classical Hodgkin lymphoma. This material consisted of peripheral blood mononuclear cells (PBMCs), taken before the fourth cycle of nivolumab. CDR3 bases: TGTGCCAGTAGGGCCCGGGGAGGGGGCCTTAATGAGCAGTTCTTC. Residues: CASRARGGGLNEQFF.